This T cell receptor beta chain appears in the sequencing data of a study of blood T cell repertoires in COVID-19. The CDR3 sequence is 15 residues long. Looked up from germline, CDR1 is MNHEY and CDR2 is SVGAGI. V gave up 0 bases and J gave up 5 bases; unmatched junction bases: 6. Generated by immunoSEQ multiplex PCR, the TCRdb table keeps only in-frame clones and is missing some. The table records a few hundred thousand clones, around 90% of them present only once. The sequencing input was peripheral blood. The chain uses TRBV6-5 and TRBJ2-7; TRBD2 agrees at 8 bases. This TCR derives from a woman between 35 and 50 years old who had recovered from COVID-19. DNA of the CDR3: TGTGCCAGCAGTTACTCTCGGAACGGGAGGGACGAGCAGTACTTC. It is translated as CASSYSRNGRDEQYF.